This TCR beta chain is from a study of T cell responses to AZD1222 COVID-19 vaccine. There are a few counts of this clone. The CDR3 spans 16 residues. The germline V and J ends were trimmed by 0 bases and 2 bases, with 12 bases remaining between them. Germline V gene lookup returns CDR1 SGHDN and CDR2 FVKESK. Repertoires were generated with immunoSEQ multiplex PCR, while TCRdb's copy carries only in-frame clones and drops some. The table has tens of thousands of clones, less than 90% seen once. Sample: peripheral blood, taken on day 0 of AZD1222 vaccination. The TCR comes from an adult in good health. The rearrangement uses TRBV14 and TRBJ2-3; D is uncertain. In DNA form, the CDR3 reads TGTGCCAGCAGCCAAGATTTGAGGCGGAACACAGATACGCAGTATTTT. The encoded protein is CASSQDLRRNTDTQYF.